This is a list of T cell receptor beta chains from one sample in a study of T cell responses to AZD1222 COVID-19 vaccine. The method was immunoSEQ multiplex PCR; TCRdb's version includes in-frame clones alone and lacks a portion of them. Of under 100,000 clones detected, 92% appear once; the ten largest clones hold approximately 6.6%. Specimen: peripheral blood, collected on day 0 of MenACWY control vaccination. These receptors were taken from an adult in good health. The conserved cysteine and the conserved F or W are not part of the CDR3 here.

CDR3: ASATGGMGYEQY; V: TRBV6-5; J: TRBJ2-7
CDR3: ASSPRFGATYEQY; V: TRBV11-2; J: TRBJ2-7
CDR3: ASSQDFSTGVLATNEKLF; V: TRBV3-1/TRBV3-2; J: TRBJ1-4
CDR3: ASSKVASQRRTEAF; V: TRBV27; J: TRBJ1-1
CDR3: AWSTRSGRNSPLH; V: TRBV30; J: TRBJ1-6
CDR3: ASSPGANQPQH; V: TRBV18; J: TRBJ1-5
CDR3: ASSEVHGGSGTDTQY; V: TRBV6-1; J: TRBJ2-3
CDR3: ASSAGLAAYQETQY; V: TRBV27; J: TRBJ2-5
CDR3: ASSFGTGELF; V: TRBV28; J: TRBJ2-2
CDR3: ASEINGRFEPQH; V: TRBV6-5; J: TRBJ1-5
CDR3: AWGLGANTEAF; V: TRBV30; J: TRBJ1-1
CDR3: ASSLNVKHNEQF; V: TRBV7-8; J: TRBJ2-1
CDR3: ASSQDSRSGAF; V: TRBV14; J: TRBJ1-1
CDR3: ASSLGLGVYNSPLH; V: TRBV7-8; J: TRBJ1-6
CDR3: ASSLGQGMHEQY; V: TRBV14; J: TRBJ2-7
CDR3: ASSLGLAGGNEQF; V: TRBV5-1; J: TRBJ2-1
CDR3: ASSERAGGTYSNQPQH; V: TRBV2; J: TRBJ1-5
CDR3: ASSPGQGRGYGYT; V: TRBV19; J: TRBJ1-2
CDR3: ASSYSDGWETQY; V: TRBV6-2/TRBV6-3; J: TRBJ2-5
CDR3: AWGGEPAGYGYT; V: TRBV30; J: TRBJ1-2
CDR3: ASSLGTGGSYEQY; V: TRBV11-2; J: TRBJ2-7
CDR3: ASSQSRETEAF; V: TRBV18; J: TRBJ1-1
CDR3: ASSVGGSGKGGYGYT; V: TRBV9; J: TRBJ1-2
CDR3: ASSGSQGYT; V: TRBV28; J: TRBJ1-2
CDR3: ASSQDLRESYNEQF; V: TRBV4-3; J: TRBJ2-1
CDR3: ASSPGQGAGNSPLH; V: TRBV13; J: TRBJ1-6
CDR3: ASSPRGPSGGEKLF; V: TRBV5-6; J: TRBJ1-4
CDR3: ASSLEGASGRTGELF; V: TRBV7-9; J: TRBJ2-2
CDR3: ASSSGQSPLH; V: TRBV28; J: TRBJ1-6
CDR3: ASSYTAGLGYEQY; V: TRBV6-5; J: TRBJ2-7
CDR3: ASKFGRTGELF; V: TRBV2; J: TRBJ2-2
CDR3: ASSLGRGRSTEAF; V: TRBV13; J: TRBJ1-1
CDR3: ASSDYQGSNEQF; V: TRBV27; J: TRBJ2-1
CDR3: ASSISATNYGYT; V: TRBV19; J: TRBJ1-2
CDR3: ASSRQGEEKLF; V: TRBV19; J: TRBJ1-4
CDR3: ASREGTSGSRNEQF; V: TRBV2; J: TRBJ2-1
CDR3: ATSRLGGRRTDTQY; V: TRBV15; J: TRBJ2-3
CDR3: ASSFDRTYEQY; V: TRBV5-4; J: TRBJ2-7
CDR3: ASSLTGESTEAF; V: TRBV2; J: TRBJ1-1
CDR3: ASRMGQGIDEQY; V: TRBV6-5; J: TRBJ2-7
CDR3: ATSGTYSNQPQH; V: TRBV24-1; J: TRBJ1-5
CDR3: ASRARRIGLAGANEQF; V: TRBV2; J: TRBJ2-1
CDR3: ASSSGPGLNTEAF; V: TRBV19; J: TRBJ1-1
CDR3: ASSQVPGGGNEQF; V: TRBV3-1/TRBV3-2; J: TRBJ2-1
CDR3: ASSPGLSSYNSPLH; V: TRBV5-1; J: TRBJ1-6
CDR3: ASSQNTGYGYT; V: TRBV7-9; J: TRBJ1-2
CDR3: ASSMPVSLGEKLF; V: TRBV28; J: TRBJ1-4
CDR3: ASSIGFGGSTDTQY; V: TRBV19; J: TRBJ2-3
CDR3: ASSEDRVLGETQY; V: TRBV2; J: TRBJ2-5
CDR3: ASSVVAGWNSPLH; V: TRBV9; J: TRBJ1-6
CDR3: ASSVRGTDTQY; V: TRBV2; J: TRBJ2-3
CDR3: ASRDDRVSTEAF; V: TRBV19; J: TRBJ1-1
CDR3: ASSPGLAAGDEQF; V: TRBV6-5; J: TRBJ2-1
CDR3: ASSRSQGWEKLF; V: TRBV19; J: TRBJ1-4
CDR3: ASSERETGELF; V: TRBV10-1; J: TRBJ2-2
CDR3: ASGDEKLF; V: TRBV28; J: TRBJ1-4
CDR3: ASSLLIDNHYEQY; V: TRBV13; J: TRBJ2-7